A selection of T cell receptor beta chains follows, all from one sample in a study of cytomegalovirus exposure and HLA in healthy donors. Assay used: immunoSEQ multiplex PCR; TCRdb lists only in-frame clones, some missing. The sample yields about 160,000 clones, around 84% seen once. The sequenced material came from PBMCs. Source of these receptors: a boy aged 2 to 10 in good health and CMV-seronegative. The CDR3 runs from the conserved cysteine through the conserved F or W. Fields, in order: V gene, clone size, J gene, CDR3 protein. Some rows have no size entry. The others give once, few or many, or a class for an expanded clone.

v_gene: TRBV6-1; abundance: few; j_gene: TRBJ1-5; CDR3aa: CASSEGTGGQPQHF
v_gene: TRBV6-5; abundance: NA; j_gene: TRBJ1-5; CDR3aa: CASSPRDTDQPQHF
v_gene: TRBV10-3; abundance: NA; j_gene: TRBJ1-1; CDR3aa: CAISASGTVNTEAFF
v_gene: TRBV13; abundance: NA; j_gene: TRBJ1-5; CDR3aa: CASSLLRGQPQHF
v_gene: TRBV21-1; abundance: few; j_gene: TRBJ2-2; CDR3aa: CASSKASGVSTGELFF
v_gene: TRBV27; abundance: NA; j_gene: TRBJ1-1; CDR3aa: CASSLSGGLTHTEAFF
v_gene: TRBV23-1; abundance: NA; j_gene: TRBJ2-4; CDR3aa: CAPQHRVPAKNIQYF
v_gene: TRBV5-1; abundance: NA; j_gene: TRBJ2-3; CDR3aa: CASSLSSTDTQYF
v_gene: TRBV15; abundance: NA; j_gene: TRBJ1-2; CDR3aa: CATSRDGTGAFYGYTF
v_gene: TRBV6-1; abundance: NA; j_gene: TRBJ1-5; CDR3aa: CASGQGAYQPQHF
v_gene: TRBV2; abundance: NA; j_gene: TRBJ2-7; CDR3aa: CASRIDRLAGALNF
v_gene: TRBV11-2; abundance: NA; j_gene: TRBJ1-5; CDR3aa: CASSLRGGSEQPQHF
v_gene: TRBV5-1; abundance: NA; j_gene: TRBJ1-2; CDR3aa: CASSFGGVEGYTF
v_gene: TRBV6-1; abundance: NA; j_gene: TRBJ1-2; CDR3aa: CASSDDRVVGYTF
v_gene: TRBV5-4; abundance: few; j_gene: TRBJ2-1; CDR3aa: CASSITSGPGGEQFF
v_gene: TRBV5-1; abundance: NA; j_gene: TRBJ2-7; CDR3aa: CASSWGTGFYEQYF
v_gene: TRBV19; abundance: once; j_gene: TRBJ2-7; CDR3aa: CASSLRLAAFYEQYF
v_gene: TRBV7-9; abundance: once; j_gene: TRBJ1-6; CDR3aa: CASSPGQAWENSPLHF
v_gene: TRBV5-1; abundance: NA; j_gene: TRBJ2-1; CDR3aa: CASSLLGVGYNEQFF